Listed below are T cell receptor beta chains from one sample, sequenced in a study of blood T cell repertoires in COVID-19. Some clones are missing from TCRdb's copy, which holds only in-frame ones; the method was immunoSEQ multiplex PCR. The sample carries about 60,000 clones, about 86% recorded once. Sequencing was carried out using peripheral blood. The receptors stem from a human donor in a cohort sampled during active COVID-19. Both conserved end residues are part of each CDR3. The order of the fields is J gene, V gene, D gene, clone size, CDR3 DNA, CDR3 protein. A D gene is named only where the DNA matches it firmly. The listing skips clone size in some rows; elsewhere it reads once, few, many or a size class.

j_call: TRBJ2-1; v_call: TRBV25-1; d_call: TRBD2; clone_size: .; cdr3_nt: TGTGCCAGCAGTGAATCTGGGGGAGGGACCTACAATGAGCAGTTCTTC; cdr3_aa: CASSESGGGTYNEQFF
j_call: TRBJ1-2; v_call: TRBV27; d_call: TRBD1; clone_size: .; cdr3_nt: TGTGCCAGCAGTTCCAGACAGGGGGCGGGTAACTATGGCTACACCTTC; cdr3_aa: CASSSRQGAGNYGYTF
j_call: TRBJ1-3; v_call: TRBV5-1; d_call: .; clone_size: .; cdr3_nt: TGCGCCAGCAGCTTGGCCCCTCAGGGGAGCTCTGGAAACACCATATATTTT; cdr3_aa: CASSLAPQGSSGNTIYF
j_call: TRBJ2-5; v_call: TRBV19; d_call: TRBD2; clone_size: .; cdr3_nt: TGTGCCAGTAGTATTGGAGGCGGGGGGACCCAGTACTTC; cdr3_aa: CASSIGGGGTQYF
j_call: TRBJ2-1; v_call: TRBV11-2; d_call: .; clone_size: few; cdr3_nt: TGTGCCAGCAGCTCCGAACCGGGACTGAACAATGAGCAGTTCTTC; cdr3_aa: CASSSEPGLNNEQFF
j_call: TRBJ2-7; v_call: TRBV6-5; d_call: TRBD1; clone_size: once; cdr3_nt: TGTGCCAGCAGGCCATGGACAGGACGGACCTACGAGCAGTACTTC; cdr3_aa: CASRPWTGRTYEQYF
j_call: TRBJ1-1; v_call: TRBV19; d_call: .; clone_size: once; cdr3_nt: TGTGCCAGTAGTAGGGAGGGGATGAACACTGAAGCTTTCTTT; cdr3_aa: CASSREGMNTEAFF
j_call: TRBJ1-4; v_call: TRBV2; d_call: TRBD1; clone_size: .; cdr3_nt: TGTGCCAGCAGTGAAGGGACAGGGGAAGAAAAACTGTTTTTT; cdr3_aa: CASSEGTGEEKLFF
j_call: TRBJ2-5; v_call: TRBV15; d_call: .; clone_size: once; cdr3_nt: TGTGCCACCAGCTTCCTGCGGACAGAACAAGAGACCCAGTACTTC; cdr3_aa: CATSFLRTEQETQYF
j_call: TRBJ2-7; v_call: TRBV2; d_call: .; clone_size: few; cdr3_nt: TGTGCCAGCAGTGAAACGGACAGCTACGAGCAGTACTTC; cdr3_aa: CASSETDSYEQYF
j_call: TRBJ1-6; v_call: TRBV3-1/TRBV3-2; d_call: .; clone_size: once; cdr3_nt: TGTGCCAGCAGCCACACGACTTCAGCGGATTCACCCCTCCACTTT; cdr3_aa: CASSHTTSADSPLHF
j_call: TRBJ1-1; v_call: TRBV19; d_call: .; clone_size: .; cdr3_nt: TGTGCCAGTAGTATTTATACAGAGAACACTGAAGCTTTCTTT; cdr3_aa: CASSIYTENTEAFF
j_call: TRBJ2-7; v_call: TRBV20-1; d_call: .; clone_size: .; cdr3_nt: TGCAGTGCTAGTAGGCAGGGTGGCGAGCAGTACTTC; cdr3_aa: CSASRQGGEQYF